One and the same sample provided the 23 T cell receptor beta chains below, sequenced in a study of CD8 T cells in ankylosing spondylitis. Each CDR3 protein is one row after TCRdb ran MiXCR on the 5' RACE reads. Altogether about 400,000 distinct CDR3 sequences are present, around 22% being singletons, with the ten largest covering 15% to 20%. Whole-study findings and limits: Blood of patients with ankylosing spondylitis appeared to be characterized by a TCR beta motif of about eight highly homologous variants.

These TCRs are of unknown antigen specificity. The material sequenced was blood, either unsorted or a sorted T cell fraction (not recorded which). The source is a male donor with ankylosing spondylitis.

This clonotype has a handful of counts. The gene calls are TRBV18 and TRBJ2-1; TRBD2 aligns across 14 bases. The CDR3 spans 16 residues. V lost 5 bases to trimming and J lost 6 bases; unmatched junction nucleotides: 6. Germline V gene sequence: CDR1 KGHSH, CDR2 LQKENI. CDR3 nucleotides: TGTGCCAGCTCAAGGACAGGGACTAGCGGGAGCAATGAGCAGTTCTTC. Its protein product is CASSRTGTSGSNEQFF.

The CDR3 nucleotides are TGTGCCAGCAGTCCCTTCGTGGGGAGCTCTAATGAAAAACTGTTTTTT. Translating it yields CASSPFVGSSNEKLFF. The genes are TRBV12-3 or TRBV12-4 and TRBJ1-4; D not certain. V lost 5 bases and J lost 3, with 16 bases in between. The CDR3 loop spans 16 amino acids.

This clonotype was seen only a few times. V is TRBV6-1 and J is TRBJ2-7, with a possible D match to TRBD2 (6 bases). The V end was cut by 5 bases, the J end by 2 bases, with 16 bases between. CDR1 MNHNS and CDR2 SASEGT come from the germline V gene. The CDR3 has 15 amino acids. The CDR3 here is CASSRDWQVTYEQYF. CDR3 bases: TGTGCCAGCAGTAGGGACTGGCAGGTCACCTACGAGCAGTACTTC.

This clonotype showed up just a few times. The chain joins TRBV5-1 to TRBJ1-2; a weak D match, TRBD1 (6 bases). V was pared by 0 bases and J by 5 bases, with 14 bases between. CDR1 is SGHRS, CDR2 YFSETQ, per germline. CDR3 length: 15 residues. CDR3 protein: CASSLGDMNLYGYTF. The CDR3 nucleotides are TGCGCCAGCAGCTTGGGGGACATGAATTTATATGGCTACACCTTC. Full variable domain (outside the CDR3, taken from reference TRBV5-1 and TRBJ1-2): KAGVTQTPRYLIKTRGQQVTLSCSPISGHRSVSWYQQTPGQGLQFLFEYFSETQRNKGNFPGRFSGRQFSNSRSEMNVSTLELGDSALYLCASSLGDMNLYGYTFGSGTRLTVV.

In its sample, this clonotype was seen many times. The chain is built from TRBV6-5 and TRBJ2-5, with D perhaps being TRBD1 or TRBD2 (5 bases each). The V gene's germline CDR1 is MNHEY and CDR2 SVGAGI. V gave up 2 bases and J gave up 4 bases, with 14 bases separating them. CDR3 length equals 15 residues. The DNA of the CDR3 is TGTGCCAGCAGTTACGGGACGCCGGCTCTAGAGACCCAGTACTTC. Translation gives CASSYGTPALETQYF.

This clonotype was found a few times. CDR3 residues: CASSPRGLAGEGETQYF. The CDR3 region has the DNA TGTGCCAGCTCACCACGCGGACTAGCGGGAGAGGGGGAGACCCAGTACTTC. The gene calls are TRBV18 and TRBJ2-5, with 13 bases identical to TRBD2. This CDR3 is 17 amino acids long. The J segment lost 5 bases and the V segment lost 1 base, leaving 7 bases of the junction unmatched. Germline CDR1 reads KGHSH; CDR2 reads LQKENI.

CDR3 nucleotide sequence: TGTGCCAGCAGTTCTAACAGGGAGAGTGGCTACACCTTC. This gives the protein CASSSNRESGYTF. The genes are TRBV12-3 or TRBV12-4 and TRBJ1-2; possible D gene TRBD1, 6 bases. The CDR3 loop spans 13 amino acids. V lost 4 bases and J 7 bases, leaving 13 bases between the germline ends.

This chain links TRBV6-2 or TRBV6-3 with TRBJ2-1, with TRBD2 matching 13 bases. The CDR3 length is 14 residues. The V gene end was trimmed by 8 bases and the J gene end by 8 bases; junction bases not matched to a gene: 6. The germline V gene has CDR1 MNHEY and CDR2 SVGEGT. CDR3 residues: CASRRTSGSDEQFF. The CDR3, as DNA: TGTGCCAGCCGACGGACTAGCGGGAGCGATGAGCAGTTCTTC.

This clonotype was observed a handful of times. Here the CDR3 DNA reads TGTGCCAGCAGGCTGGGACCGATCACAGATACGCAGTATTTT. Translated, it gives CASRLGPITDTQYF. The genes are TRBV7-9 and TRBJ2-3; D is tentatively TRBD1 or TRBD2 (5 bases each). The CDR3 has 14 residues. Germline V gene lookup returns CDR1 SEHNR and CDR2 FQNEAQ (reference sequence). V was trimmed by 6 bases and J by 2 bases, leaving 12 bases between them.

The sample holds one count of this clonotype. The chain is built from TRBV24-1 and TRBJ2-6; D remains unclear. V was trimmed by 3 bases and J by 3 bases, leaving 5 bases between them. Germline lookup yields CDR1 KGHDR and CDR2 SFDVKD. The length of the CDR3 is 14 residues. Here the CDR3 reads CATSDDVGANVLTF. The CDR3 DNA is TGTGCCACCAGTGATGATGTTGGGGCCAACGTCCTGACTTTC.

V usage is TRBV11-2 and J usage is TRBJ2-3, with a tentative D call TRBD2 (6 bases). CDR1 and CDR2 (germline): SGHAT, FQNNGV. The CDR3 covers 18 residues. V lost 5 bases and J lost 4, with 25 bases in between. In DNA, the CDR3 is TGTGCCAGCAGCCCGCGAACTAGCCCTCCCGCCAACCCAGATACGCAGTATTTT. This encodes CASSPRTSPPANPDTQYF.

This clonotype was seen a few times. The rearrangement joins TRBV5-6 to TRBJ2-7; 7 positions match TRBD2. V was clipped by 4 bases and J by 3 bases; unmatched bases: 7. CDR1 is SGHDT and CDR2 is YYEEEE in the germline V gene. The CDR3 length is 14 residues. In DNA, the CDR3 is TGTGCCAGCAGCCCGGGACTACAAATCTACGAGCAGTACTTC. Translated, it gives CASSPGLQIYEQYF.

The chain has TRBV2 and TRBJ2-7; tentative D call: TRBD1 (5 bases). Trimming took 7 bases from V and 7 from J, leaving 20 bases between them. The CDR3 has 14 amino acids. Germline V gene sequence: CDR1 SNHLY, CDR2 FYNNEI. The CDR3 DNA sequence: TGTGCCAGCACCGTAGACAGATTATCTCTTGAGCAGTACTTC. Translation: CASTVDRLSLEQYF.

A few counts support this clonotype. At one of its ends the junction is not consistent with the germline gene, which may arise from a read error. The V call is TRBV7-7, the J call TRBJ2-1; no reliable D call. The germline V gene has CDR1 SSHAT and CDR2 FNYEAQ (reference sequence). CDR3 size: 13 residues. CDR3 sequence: CASSPHTRHEQFF. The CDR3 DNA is TGTGCTAGCAGCCCCCACACTCGGCATGAGCAGTTCTTC.

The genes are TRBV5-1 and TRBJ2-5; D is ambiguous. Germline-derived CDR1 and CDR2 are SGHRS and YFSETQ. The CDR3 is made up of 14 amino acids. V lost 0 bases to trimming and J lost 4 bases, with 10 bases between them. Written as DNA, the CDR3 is TGCGCCAGCAGCTTGGAGCGTGTAAGAGAGACCCAGTACTTC. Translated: CASSLERVRETQYF.

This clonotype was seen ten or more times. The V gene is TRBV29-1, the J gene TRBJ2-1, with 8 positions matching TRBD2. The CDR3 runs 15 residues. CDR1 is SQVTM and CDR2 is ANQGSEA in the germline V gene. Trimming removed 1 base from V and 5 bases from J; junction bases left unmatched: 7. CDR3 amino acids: CSVEAFGREDNEQFF. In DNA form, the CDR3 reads TGCAGCGTTGAAGCCTTCGGGAGGGAGGACAATGAGCAGTTCTTC.

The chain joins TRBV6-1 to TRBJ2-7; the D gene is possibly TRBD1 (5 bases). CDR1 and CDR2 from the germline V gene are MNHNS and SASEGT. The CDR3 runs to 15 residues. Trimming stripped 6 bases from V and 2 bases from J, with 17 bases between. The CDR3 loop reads CASSQNSGFPYEQYF. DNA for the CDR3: TGTGCCAGCAGCCAAAACTCAGGGTTCCCCTACGAGCAGTACTTC.

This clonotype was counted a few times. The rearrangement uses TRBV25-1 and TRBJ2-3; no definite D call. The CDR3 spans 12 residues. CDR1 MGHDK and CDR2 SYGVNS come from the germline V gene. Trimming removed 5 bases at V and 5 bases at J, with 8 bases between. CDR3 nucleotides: TGTGCCAGCAGTCCCATAGGAGATACGCAGTATTTT. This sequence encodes CASSPIGDTQYF.

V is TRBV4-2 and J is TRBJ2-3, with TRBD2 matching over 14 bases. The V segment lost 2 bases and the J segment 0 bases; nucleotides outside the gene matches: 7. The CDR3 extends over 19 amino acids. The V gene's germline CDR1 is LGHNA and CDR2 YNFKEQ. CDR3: CASSQPGTSGSWSTDTQYF. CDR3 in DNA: TGTGCCAGCAGCCAACCCGGGACTAGCGGGAGTTGGAGCACAGATACGCAGTATTTT.

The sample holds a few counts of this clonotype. The CDR3 protein is CASSLAPYEQFF. The CDR3 coding sequence is TGTGCCAGCAGTTTAGCCCCATATGAGCAGTTCTTC. The chain uses TRBV12-3 or TRBV12-4 and TRBJ2-1; D is unclear. The CDR3 extends over 12 amino acids. The V end lost 0 bases, the J end lost 8 bases, and 5 bases lay between the germline ends.

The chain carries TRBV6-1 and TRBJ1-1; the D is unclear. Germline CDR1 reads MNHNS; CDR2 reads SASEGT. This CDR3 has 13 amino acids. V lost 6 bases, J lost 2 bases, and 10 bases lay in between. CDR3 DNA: TGTGCCAGCAGGGCCAGGAGTAACACTGAAGCTTTCTTT. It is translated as CASRARSNTEAFF.

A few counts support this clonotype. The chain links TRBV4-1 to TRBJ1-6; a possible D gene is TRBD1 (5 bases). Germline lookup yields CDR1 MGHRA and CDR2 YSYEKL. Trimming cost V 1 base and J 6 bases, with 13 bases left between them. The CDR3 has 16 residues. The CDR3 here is CASSQVGGASNSPLHF. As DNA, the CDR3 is TGCGCCAGCAGCCAAGTCGGTGGGGCTTCTAATTCACCCCTCCACTTT.

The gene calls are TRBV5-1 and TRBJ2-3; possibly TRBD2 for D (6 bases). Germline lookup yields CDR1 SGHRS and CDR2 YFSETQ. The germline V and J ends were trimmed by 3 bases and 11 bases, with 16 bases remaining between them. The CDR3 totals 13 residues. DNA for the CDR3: TGCGCCAGCAGCTCAACGGGGGACCTTGGGCAGTATTTT. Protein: CASSSTGDLGQYF.